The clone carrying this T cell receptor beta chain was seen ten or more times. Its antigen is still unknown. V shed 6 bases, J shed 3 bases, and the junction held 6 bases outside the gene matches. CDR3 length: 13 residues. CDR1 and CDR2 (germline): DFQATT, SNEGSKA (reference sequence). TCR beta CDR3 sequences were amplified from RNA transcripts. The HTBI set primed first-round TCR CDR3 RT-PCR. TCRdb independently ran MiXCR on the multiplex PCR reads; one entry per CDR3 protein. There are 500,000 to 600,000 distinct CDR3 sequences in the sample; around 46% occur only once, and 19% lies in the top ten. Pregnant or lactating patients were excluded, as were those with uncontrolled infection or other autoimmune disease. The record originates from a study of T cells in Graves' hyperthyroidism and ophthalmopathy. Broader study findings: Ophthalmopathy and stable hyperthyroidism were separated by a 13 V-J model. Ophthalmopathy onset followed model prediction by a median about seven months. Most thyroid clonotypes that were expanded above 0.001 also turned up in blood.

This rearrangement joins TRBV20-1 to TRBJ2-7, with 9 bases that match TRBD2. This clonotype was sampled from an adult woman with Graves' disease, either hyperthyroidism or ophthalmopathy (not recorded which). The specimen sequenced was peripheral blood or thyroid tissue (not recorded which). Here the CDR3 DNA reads TGCAGTGCCACGGGACTAGCTAGCTACGAGCAGTACTTC. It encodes CSATGLASYEQYF.